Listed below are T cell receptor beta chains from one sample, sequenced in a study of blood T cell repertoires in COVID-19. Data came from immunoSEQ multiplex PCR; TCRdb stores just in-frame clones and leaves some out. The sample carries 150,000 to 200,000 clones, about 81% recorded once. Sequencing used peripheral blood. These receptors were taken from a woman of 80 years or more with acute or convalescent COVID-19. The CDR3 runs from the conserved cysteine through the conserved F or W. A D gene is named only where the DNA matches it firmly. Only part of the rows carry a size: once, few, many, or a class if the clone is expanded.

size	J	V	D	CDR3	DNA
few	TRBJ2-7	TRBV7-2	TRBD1	CASSSSGGGEQYF	TGTGCCAGCAGCTCGTCAGGGGGCGGCGAGCAGTACTTC
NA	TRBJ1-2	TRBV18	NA	CASSSQPQGNGYTF	TGTGCCAGCTCATCTCAACCACAGGGAAATGGCTACACCTTC
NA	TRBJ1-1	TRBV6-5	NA	CASSYNRNTEAFF	TGTGCCAGCAGTTACAATAGGAACACTGAAGCTTTCTTT
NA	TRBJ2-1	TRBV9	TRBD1	CASSVVGTGMQFF	TGTGCCAGCAGCGTAGTAGGGACAGGGATGCAGTTCTTC
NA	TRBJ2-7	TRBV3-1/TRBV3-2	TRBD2	CASSLPGTSEQYF	TGTGCCAGCAGCCTTCCCGGGACTAGCGAGCAGTACTTC
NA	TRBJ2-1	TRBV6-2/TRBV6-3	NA	CASSPTGLNEQFF	TGTGCCAGCAGCCCGACAGGCCTAAATGAGCAGTTCTTC
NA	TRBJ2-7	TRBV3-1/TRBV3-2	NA	CASSQVPGGFYEQYF	TGTGCCAGCAGCCAAGTCCCTGGCGGGTTCTACGAGCAGTACTTC
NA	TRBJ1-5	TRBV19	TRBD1	CASTPDRGRSQPQHF	TGTGCCAGTACCCCGGACAGGGGGCGGTCACAGCCCCAGCATTTT
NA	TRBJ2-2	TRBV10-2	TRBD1	CASSDNSRTGGPGELFF	TGCGCCAGCAGTGATAACTCCAGGACAGGGGGTCCCGGGGAGCTGTTTTTT
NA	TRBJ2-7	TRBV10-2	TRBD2	CASKMLAGPYEQYF	TGCGCCAGCAAGATGCTAGCGGGCCCATACGAGCAGTACTTC
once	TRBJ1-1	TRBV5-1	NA	CASSLMSPGTSNTEAFF	TGCGCCAGCAGCTTGATGTCCCCCGGGACATCGAACACTGAAGCTTTCTTT
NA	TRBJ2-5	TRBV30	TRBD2	CACHLSGGWETQYF	TGTGCCTGCCATCTGAGCGGGGGGTGGGAGACCCAGTACTTC
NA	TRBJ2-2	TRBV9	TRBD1	CASSVAGQGNTGELFF	TGTGCCAGCAGCGTAGCGGGACAGGGCAACACCGGGGAGCTGTTTTTT
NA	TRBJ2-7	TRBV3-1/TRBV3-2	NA	CASSPSRLGPSSYEQYF	TGTGCCAGCAGCCCTTCAAGACTAGGCCCTAGCTCCTACGAGCAGTACTTC
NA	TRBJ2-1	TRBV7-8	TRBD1	CASSFLDRVNEQFF	TGTGCCAGCAGCTTTCTCGACAGGGTCAATGAGCAGTTCTTC
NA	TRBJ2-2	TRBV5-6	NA	CASSSPRPGELFF	TGTGCCAGCAGCTCCCCGAGGCCCGGGGAGCTGTTTTTT
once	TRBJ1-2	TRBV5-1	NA	CASRDSNYGYTF	TGCGCCAGCAGAGACAGTAACTATGGCTACACCTTC
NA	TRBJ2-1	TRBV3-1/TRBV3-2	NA	CAASTVPTGEQFF	TGTGCCGCCTCTACCGTTCCCACCGGTGAGCAGTTCTTC
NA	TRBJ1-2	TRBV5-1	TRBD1	CASSVDRGLGGYTF	TGCGCCAGCAGCGTGGACAGGGGGCTCGGTGGCTACACCTTC
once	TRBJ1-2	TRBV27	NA	CASSPNRVYGYTF	TGTGCCAGCAGCCCCAACAGGGTCTATGGCTACACCTTC
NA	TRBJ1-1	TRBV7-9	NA	CASSSSLTETEAFF	TGTGCCAGCAGCTCATCCTTAACTGAGACTGAAGCTTTCTTT
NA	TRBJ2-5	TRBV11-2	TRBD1	CASSRQGPPETQYF	TGTGCCAGCAGTCGACAGGGGCCGCCCGAGACCCAGTACTTC
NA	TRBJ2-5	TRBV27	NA	CASSEPGKGVGTQYF	TGTGCCAGCAGTGAGCCAGGGAAGGGGGTCGGGACCCAGTACTTC
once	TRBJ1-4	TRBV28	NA	CASSLQGRGNEKLFF	TGTGCCAGCAGTTTGCAGGGGCGGGGGAATGAAAAACTGTTTTTT
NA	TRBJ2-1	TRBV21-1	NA	CASSNVSEALYNEQFF	TGTGCCAGCAGCAACGTTTCGGAGGCCCTTTACAATGAGCAGTTCTTC
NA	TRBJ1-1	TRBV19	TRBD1	CASKRDSPRNTEAFF	TGTGCCAGTAAACGGGACAGCCCTCGGAACACTGAAGCTTTCTTT
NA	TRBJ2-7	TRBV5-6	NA	CASSLVPQAPYEQYF	TGTGCCAGCAGCTTGGTGCCTCAGGCCCCCTACGAGCAGTACTTC
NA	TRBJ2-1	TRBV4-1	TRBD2	CASSQDPGLAYNEQFF	TGCGCCAGCAGCCAAGATCCGGGACTAGCGTATAATGAGCAGTTCTTC
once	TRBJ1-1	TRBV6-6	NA	CASSSQNTEAFF	TGTGCCAGCAGTTCCCAAAACACTGAAGCTTTCTTT
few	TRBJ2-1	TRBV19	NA	CASSMLVNNPYNEQFF	TGTGCCAGTAGTATGTTGGTCAACAACCCCTACAATGAGCAGTTCTTC
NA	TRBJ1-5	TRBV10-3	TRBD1	CAIKQGSNQPQHF	TGTGCCATCAAACAGGGGTCGAATCAGCCCCAGCATTTT
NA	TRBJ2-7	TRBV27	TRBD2	CASSLAGAVEQYF	TGTGCCAGCAGCTTAGCGGGAGCGGTCGAGCAGTACTTC
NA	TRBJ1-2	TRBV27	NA	CASSLQGSGGYTF	TGTGCCAGCAGTCTACAGGGTTCGGGGGGCTACACCTTC
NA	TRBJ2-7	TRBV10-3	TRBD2	CAHRGDSWPYEQYF	TGTGCGCACCGGGGGGACTCCTGGCCTTACGAGCAGTACTTC
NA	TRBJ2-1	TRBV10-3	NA	CAISRGARGNEQFF	TGTGCCATCAGCAGGGGTGCCCGCGGCAATGAGCAGTTCTTC
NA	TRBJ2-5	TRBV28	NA	CASQYQETQYF	TGTGCCAGCCAGTACCAAGAGACCCAGTACTTC
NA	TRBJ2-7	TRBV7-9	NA	CASSLVTGAEQYF	TGTGCCAGCAGCTTAGTCACCGGAGCGGAGCAGTACTTC
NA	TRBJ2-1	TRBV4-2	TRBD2	CASSPSGGTYNEQFF	TGTGCCAGCAGCCCAAGCGGGGGGACTTACAATGAGCAGTTCTTC
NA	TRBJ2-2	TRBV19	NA	CASSSSHRGGELFF	TGTGCCAGTAGTTCGTCACATCGGGGCGGGGAGCTGTTTTTT
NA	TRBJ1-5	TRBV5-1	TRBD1	CASSLGGQGASQPQHF	TGCGCCAGCAGCTTGGGGGGACAGGGGGCGAGCCAGCCCCAGCATTTT
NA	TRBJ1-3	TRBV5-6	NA	CANSPSENRLTGNTIYF	TGTGCCAACAGCCCCAGCGAAAACAGGTTGACTGGAAACACCATATATTTT
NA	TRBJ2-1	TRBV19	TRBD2	CASRIAGGPYNEQFF	TGTGCCAGTAGGATAGCGGGAGGGCCGTACAATGAGCAGTTCTTC
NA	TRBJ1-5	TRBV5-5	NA	CASSLEGVSNQPQHF	TGTGCCAGCAGCTTGGAAGGGGTTAGCAATCAGCCCCAGCATTTT